This entry concerns a single TCR beta chain. The sample is drawn from a study of blood T cell repertoires in COVID-19. CDR3 length: 13 amino acids. V gave up 7 bases and J gave up 2 bases, with 11 bases separating them. Germline-derived CDR1 and CDR2 are SEHNR and FQNEAQ (reference sequence). The repertoire was sequenced with immunoSEQ multiplex PCR; TCRdb's copy has only in-frame clones and lacks some. The top ten clones hold 5% to 7.5% of a sample with over 300,000 clones, around 89% of them seen once. The sequencing input was peripheral blood. The TCR originated in a young man who had recovered from COVID-19. The chain carries TRBV7-9 and TRBJ2-5; D is perhaps TRBD1 (5 bases). In nucleotides, the CDR3 is TGTGCCAGCAACCAGGGCCCGCAAGAGACCCAGTACTTC. It yields the protein CASNQGPQETQYF.